The 6 T cell receptor beta chains reported below all come from one sample, sequenced in a study of T-cell memory formation after mild COVID-19. TCRdb fed the 5' RACE reads into MiXCR, producing one record per CDR3 protein. The sample has over 350,000 distinct CDR3 sequences; roughly 15% are singletons. Sequenced material: PBMCs or a T cell subset sorted from them (not recorded which). These receptors all stem from a man between 18 and 29 years old who had mild COVID-19 (a few samples of this study predate the infection). Cell type and time point are not known.

This clonotype appeared a few times. V and J are TRBV7-2 and TRBJ2-3; tentatively, D is TRBD1 (5 bases). The CDR3 is made up of 13 amino acids. Germline CDR1 and CDR2: SGHTA and FQGNSA. V lost 7 bases to trimming and J lost 11 bases, with 19 bases between them. CDR3 bases: TGTGCCAGCACTTCCCTAGGGCCTAGGGGGCAGTATTTT. This codes for CASTSLGPRGQYF.

This clonotype was seen many times. The chain links TRBV11-2 to TRBJ2-1; TRBD2 aligns across 10 bases. Germline V gene lookup returns CDR1 SGHAT and CDR2 FQNNGV. CDR3 length: 17 amino acids. The J segment lost 1 base and the V segment lost 0 bases, leaving 3 bases of the junction unmatched. The CDR3 here is CASSLELAGVSYNEQFF. The CDR3 DNA reads as TGTGCCAGCAGCTTAGAGCTAGCGGGGGTGTCCTACAATGAGCAGTTCTTC.

The genes are TRBV7-9 and TRBJ2-5; D gene unclear. The germline V gene has CDR1 SEHNR and CDR2 FQNEAQ (reference sequence). The CDR3 is 13 amino acids. Trimming took off 1 base at V and 4 bases at J, with 7 bases between the two ends. CDR3 nucleotide sequence: TGTGCCAGCAGCTTAGTAGCCCTAGAGACCCAGTACTTC. It codes for CASSLVALETQYF.

This clonotype was seen a few times. The V call is TRBV5-1, the J call TRBJ2-5; 12 positions match TRBD2. V gave up 4 bases and J gave up 7 bases; unmatched junction bases: 5. The CDR3 is made up of 14 amino acids. Germline CDR1 is SGHRS and CDR2 is YFSETQ. The DNA for the CDR3 is TGCGCCAGCAGCGTGACTAGCGGGGGCGGGACCCAGTACTTC. It encodes CASSVTSGGGTQYF.

The V gene is TRBV5-1, the J gene TRBJ1-1, with D unclear. V was cut by 1 base and J by 4 bases, with 11 bases left in between. Germline CDR1 SGHRS, CDR2 YFSETQ. There are 14 residues in the CDR3. The CDR3 nucleotides are TGCGCCAGCAGCTTGAAGGGTGAGGGCACTGAAGCTTTCTTT. It specifies CASSLKGEGTEAFF.

The table lists this clonotype with a few counts. The V call is TRBV7-2, the J call TRBJ2-3; D ambiguous. There are 14 residues in the CDR3. Looked up from germline, CDR1 is SGHTA and CDR2 is FQGNSA. Trimming shortened V by 1 base and J by 6 bases, and 11 bases separated the two germline ends. The CDR3 DNA sequence: TGTGCCAGCAGCTTAGGTCCCAGTTCGGATACGCAGTATTTT. Amino acid sequence: CASSLGPSSDTQYF.